What follows is one T cell receptor (beta chain) and its context. Its antigen is as yet unknown. This specimen comes from a study of long-term antiretroviral therapy in people with HIV. Version v3.0 of the immunoSEQ assay ran at survey level. Assay: immunoSEQ multiplex PCR; the TCRdb copy retains only in-frame clones and omits some. The table shows about 18,000 clones, with 90% to 95% occurring only once. General study results and limits: All time points showed a repertoire dominated by clones expanded before ART.

The V gene's germline CDR1 is MDHEN and CDR2 SYDVKM. The CDR3 is 15 amino acids. Trimming removed 5 bases at V and 0 bases at J, with 14 bases between. The receptor was isolated from a man aged 30-40 years with HIV. The sequenced sample was unsorted PBMCs, obtained less than 12 years after starting antiretroviral therapy. V is TRBV28 and J is TRBJ2-7, with D possibly matching TRBD1 (6 bases). The CDR3, as DNA: TGTGCCAGCAGTACGACAACAGGGTACTCCTACGAGCAGTACTTC. Encoded protein: CASSTTTGYSYEQYF.